The clone carrying this T cell receptor (beta chain) was observed a few times. Its antigen is unknown. Germline-derived CDR1 and CDR2 are SNHLY and FYNNEI. V lost 7 bases and J lost 1, with 15 bases in between. The CDR3 is 15 amino acids. Each CDR3 protein gets one entry after TCRdb re-called the reads with MiXCR. The table lists approximately 140,000 distinct CDR3 sequences, about 6.5% of them singletons. The data belong to a study of T cell repertoires in cytomegalovirus infection. Points from the study as a whole: What dominated the ex vivo response were HLA-C-restricted CMV-specific TCR beta clonotypes. Individuals carrying CMV plus the relevant HLA were identified by cumulative frequency of public TCR beta families.

The chain links TRBV2 to TRBJ2-3; D is possibly TRBD1 (6 bases). Sequencing input: PBMCs. The TCR sequence derives from a human donor in good health (CMV status not recorded). Some clones in this sample may be carry-over from other donors' samples. This CDR3 reads CASTRGSWGTDTQYF. The CDR3 region has the DNA TGTGCCAGCACCAGGGGTAGCTGGGGCACAGATACGCAGTATTTT.